These 3 T cell receptor beta chains were sequenced from one sample in a study of cytomegalovirus exposure and HLA in healthy donors. PCR involved 60 Vbeta and 13 Jbeta primers. Measured with immunoSEQ multiplex PCR; TCRdb has only the in-frame clones, and not every one. The sample has more than 85,000 clones; approximately 70% are singletons. Sequences were obtained from PBMCs. The origin of the receptors is a man aged 35 to 55 in good health and CMV-seronegative.

This clone was picked up one time. The rearrangement uses TRBV5-3 and TRBJ2-7; 8 nucleotides match TRBD1. TRBV5-3 is noted as an ORF with a role that remains uncertain. The CDR3 spans 13 residues. V was pared by 4 bases and J by 5 bases, with 5 bases of the junction left unmatched. The CDR3 nucleotides are TGTGCCAGAAGCGGCGACAGGGGCGACGAGCAGTACTTC. This codes for CARSGDRGDEQYF.

J is TRBJ2-7 and V is TRBV10-3; the D gene is possibly TRBD1 (6 bases). The length of the CDR3 is 15 residues. V lost 5 bases and J 0 bases, leaving 14 bases between the germline ends. Germline V gene sequence: CDR1 ENHRY, CDR2 SYGVKD. This CDR3 reads CAISFDRFGSYEQYF. The DNA for the CDR3 is TGTGCCATCAGTTTCGACAGGTTCGGCTCCTACGAGCAGTACTTC.

V is TRBV7-3 and J is TRBJ2-5, with a possible D match to TRBD1 (6 bases). The CDR3 extends over 16 amino acids. Germline CDR1 is SGHTA and CDR2 is FQGTGA. Trimming removed 5 bases at V and 4 bases at J, with 20 bases between. Here the CDR3 DNA reads TGTGCCAGCAGCCCAGACCCGGACAGTTCAGGAGAGACCCAGTACTTC. It encodes CASSPDPDSSGETQYF. The whole variable domain, filled in from reference TRBV7-3 and TRBJ2-5, reads GAGVSQTPSNKVTEKGKYVELRCDPISGHTALYWYRQSLGQGPEFLIYFQGTGAADDSGLPNDRFFAVRPEGSVSTLKIQRTERGDSAVYLCASSPDPDSSGETQYFGPGTRLLVL.